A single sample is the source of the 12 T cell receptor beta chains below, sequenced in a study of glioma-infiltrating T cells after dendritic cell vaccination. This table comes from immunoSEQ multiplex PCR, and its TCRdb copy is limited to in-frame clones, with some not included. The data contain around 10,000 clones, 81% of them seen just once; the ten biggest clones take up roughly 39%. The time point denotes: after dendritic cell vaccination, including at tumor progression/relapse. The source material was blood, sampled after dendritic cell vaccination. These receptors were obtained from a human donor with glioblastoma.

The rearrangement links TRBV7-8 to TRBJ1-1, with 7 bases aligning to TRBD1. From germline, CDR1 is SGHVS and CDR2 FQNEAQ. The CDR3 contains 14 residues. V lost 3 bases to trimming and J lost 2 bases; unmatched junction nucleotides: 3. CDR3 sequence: CASSFTGVNTEAFF. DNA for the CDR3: TGTGCCAGCAGCTTTACAGGGGTCAACACTGAAGCTTTCTTT.

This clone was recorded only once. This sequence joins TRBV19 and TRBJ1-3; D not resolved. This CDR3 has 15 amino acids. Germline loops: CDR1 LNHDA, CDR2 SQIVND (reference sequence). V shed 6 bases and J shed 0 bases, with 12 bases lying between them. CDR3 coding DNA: TGTGCCAGTAGACCAACACAAAACTCTGGAAACACCATATATTTT. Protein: CASRPTQNSGNTIYF.

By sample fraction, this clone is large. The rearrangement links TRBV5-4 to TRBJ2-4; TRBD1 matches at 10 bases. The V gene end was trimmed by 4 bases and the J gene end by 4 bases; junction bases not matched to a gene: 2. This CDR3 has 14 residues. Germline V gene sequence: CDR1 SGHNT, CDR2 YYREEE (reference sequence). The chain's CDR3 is CASSGTGEKNIQYF. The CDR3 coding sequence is TGTGCCAGCAGCGGGACAGGGGAGAAAAACATTCAGTACTTC.

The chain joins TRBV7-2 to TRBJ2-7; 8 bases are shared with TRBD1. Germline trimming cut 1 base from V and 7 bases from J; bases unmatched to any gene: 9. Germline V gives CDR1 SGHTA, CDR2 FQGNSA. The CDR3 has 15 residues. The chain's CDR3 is CASSLDRGTLGEQYF. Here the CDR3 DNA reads TGTGCCAGCAGCTTAGACAGGGGGACCCTCGGAGAGCAGTACTTC.

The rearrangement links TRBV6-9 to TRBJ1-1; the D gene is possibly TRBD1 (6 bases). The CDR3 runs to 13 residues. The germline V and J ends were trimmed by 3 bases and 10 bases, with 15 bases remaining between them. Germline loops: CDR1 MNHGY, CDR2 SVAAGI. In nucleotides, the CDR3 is TGTGCCAGCAGTTACTCGGACAGCCCCGCAGCTTTCTTT. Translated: CASSYSDSPAAFF.

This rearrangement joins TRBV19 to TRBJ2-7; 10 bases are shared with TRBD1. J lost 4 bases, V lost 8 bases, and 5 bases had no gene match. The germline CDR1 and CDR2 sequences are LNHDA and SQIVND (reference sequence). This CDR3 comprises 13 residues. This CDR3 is CASSSGQGYEQYF. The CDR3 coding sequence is TGTGCCAGTTCCTCGGGACAGGGGTACGAGCAGTACTTC.

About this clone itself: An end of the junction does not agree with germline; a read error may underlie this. CDR3 loop: CAWSATGKVTLNAIYF. CDR3 DNA sequence: TGTGCCTGGAGTGCAACAGGGAAAGTTACCTTAAACGCCATATATTTT. The chain recombines TRBV30 with TRBJ1-3; a possible D gene is TRBD1 (6 bases). Per the germline V gene, CDR1 is GTSNPN and CDR2 is SVGIG (reference sequence). The CDR3 runs to 16 residues.

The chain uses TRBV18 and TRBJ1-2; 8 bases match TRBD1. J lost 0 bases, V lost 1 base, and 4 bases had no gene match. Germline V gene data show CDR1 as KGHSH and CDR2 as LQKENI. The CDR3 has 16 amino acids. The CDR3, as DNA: TGTGCCAGCTCACCACAGGACAGGGATCCTAACTATGGCTACACCTTC. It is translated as CASSPQDRDPNYGYTF.

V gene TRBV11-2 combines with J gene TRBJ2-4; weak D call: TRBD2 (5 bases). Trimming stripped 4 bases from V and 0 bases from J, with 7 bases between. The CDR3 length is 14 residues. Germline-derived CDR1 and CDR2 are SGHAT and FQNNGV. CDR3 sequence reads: CASSYGLAKNIQYF. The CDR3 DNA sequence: TGTGCCAGCAGCTACGGACTAGCCAAAAACATTCAGTACTTC.

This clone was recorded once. The CDR3 spells CASSLNMALGAIQPGGYTF. The CDR3 DNA is TGTGCCAGCAGCTTAAATATGGCCCTGGGGGCAATCCAGCCGGGTGGCTACACCTTC. The rearrangement links TRBV7-8 to TRBJ1-2; D perhaps matches TRBD1 (6 bases). This CDR3 is 19 amino acids long. V lost 2 bases and J 7 bases, leaving 29 bases between the germline ends. Germline V lookup: CDR1 SGHVS, CDR2 FQNEAQ.

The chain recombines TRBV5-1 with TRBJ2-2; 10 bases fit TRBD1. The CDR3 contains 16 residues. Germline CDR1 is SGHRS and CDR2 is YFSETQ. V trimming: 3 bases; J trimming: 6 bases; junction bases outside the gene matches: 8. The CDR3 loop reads CASSSTGTGVPGELFF. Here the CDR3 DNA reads TGCGCCAGCAGCTCTACCGGGACAGGGGTACCCGGGGAGCTGTTTTTT.

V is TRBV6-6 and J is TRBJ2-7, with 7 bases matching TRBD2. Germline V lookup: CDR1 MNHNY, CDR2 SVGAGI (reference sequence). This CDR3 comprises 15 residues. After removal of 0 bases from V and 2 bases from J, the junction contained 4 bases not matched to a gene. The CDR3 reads CASSYSTGGPYEQYF. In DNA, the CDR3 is TGTGCCAGCAGTTACTCGACGGGAGGCCCCTACGAGCAGTACTTC.